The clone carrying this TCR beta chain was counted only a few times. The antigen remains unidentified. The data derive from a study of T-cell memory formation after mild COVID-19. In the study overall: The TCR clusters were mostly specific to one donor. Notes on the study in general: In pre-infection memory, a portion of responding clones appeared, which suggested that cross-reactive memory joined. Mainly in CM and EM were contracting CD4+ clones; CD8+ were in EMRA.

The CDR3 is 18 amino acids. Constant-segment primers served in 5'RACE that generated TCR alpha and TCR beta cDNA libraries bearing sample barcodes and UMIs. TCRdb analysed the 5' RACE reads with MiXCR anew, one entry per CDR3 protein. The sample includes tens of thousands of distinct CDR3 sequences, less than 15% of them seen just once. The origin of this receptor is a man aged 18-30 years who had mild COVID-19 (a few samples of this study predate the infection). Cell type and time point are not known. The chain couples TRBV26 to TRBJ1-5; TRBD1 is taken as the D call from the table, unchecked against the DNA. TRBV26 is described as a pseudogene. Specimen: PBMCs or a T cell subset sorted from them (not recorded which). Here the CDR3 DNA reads TGTGCCAGCAGTTCAAACACCGGGACAGTAAGCCCTCGGCAGCCCCAGCATTTT. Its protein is CASSSNTGTVSPRQPQHF.